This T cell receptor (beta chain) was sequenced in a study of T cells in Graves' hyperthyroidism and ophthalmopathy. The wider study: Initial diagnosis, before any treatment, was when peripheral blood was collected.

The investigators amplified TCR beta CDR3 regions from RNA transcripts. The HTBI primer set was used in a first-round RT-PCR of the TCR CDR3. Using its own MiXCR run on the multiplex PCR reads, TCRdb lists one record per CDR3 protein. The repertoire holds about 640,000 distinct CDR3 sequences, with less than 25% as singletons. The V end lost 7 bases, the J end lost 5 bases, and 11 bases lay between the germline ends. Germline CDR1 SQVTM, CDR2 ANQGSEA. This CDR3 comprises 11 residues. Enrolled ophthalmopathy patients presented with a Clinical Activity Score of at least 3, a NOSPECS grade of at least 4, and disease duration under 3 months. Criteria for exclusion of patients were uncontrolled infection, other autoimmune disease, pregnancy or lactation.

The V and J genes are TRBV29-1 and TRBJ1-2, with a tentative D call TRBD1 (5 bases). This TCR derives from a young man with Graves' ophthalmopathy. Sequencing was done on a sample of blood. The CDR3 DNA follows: TGCAGCGCCAAATCAGGGTATGGCTACACCTTC. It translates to CSAKSGYGYTF. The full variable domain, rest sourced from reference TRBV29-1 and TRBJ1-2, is SAVISQKPSRDICQRGTSLTIQCQVDSQVTMMFWYRQQPGQSLTLIATANQGSEATYESGFVIDKFPISRPNLTFSTLTVSNMSPEDSSIYLCSAKSGYGYTFGSGTRLTVV.